Listed here are 7 T cell receptor beta chains from one sample, sequenced in a study of vaccination and CD4 T cells after COVID-19. Cultured CD4+ T cell DNA underwent sequencing with the Oncomine TCR Beta short-read assay. Using the QIAamp micro DNA kit, genomic DNA was extracted from the CD4+ T cells that had been cultured. Each CDR3 protein is one row after TCRdb ran MiXCR on the PCR reads. The sample carries approximately 9,600 distinct CDR3 sequences, approximately 44% recorded once. Specified treatment: approximately nine-day PBMC culture with coronavirus spike peptide pools or control peptides (ViraFEST assay). CD4+ T cells that came from the unexposed donor were collected before the COVID-19 pandemic (2011-2018). What these receptors recognize is not known. The sequencing sample was made of CD4+ T cells from blood, cultured in vitro. The receptors derive from a human donor in good health.

The rearrangement uses TRBV7-2 and TRBJ2-2; the D gene is possibly TRBD1 (5 bases). CDR3 length: 17 residues. Germline values: CDR1 SGHTA, CDR2 FQGNSA. V lost 1 base to trimming and J lost 0 bases, with 12 bases between them. The CDR3 DNA sequence: TGTGCCAGCAGCTTAGGGTCAGGGATTCCGAACACCGGGGAGCTGTTTTTT. Its translation is CASSLGSGIPNTGELFF. Full variable domain (outside the CDR3, taken from reference TRBV7-2 and TRBJ2-2): GAGVSQSPSNKVTEKGKDVELRCDPISGHTALYWYRQSLGQGLEFLIYFQGNSAPDKSGLPSDRFSAERTGGSVSTLTIQRTQQEDSAVYLCASSLGSGIPNTGELFFGEGSRLTVL.

The rearrangement links TRBV28 to TRBJ2-2; the match to TRBD2 covers 9 bases. Germline CDR1 MDHEN, CDR2 SYDVKM. This CDR3 has 17 residues. V shed 3 bases and J 6 bases; nucleotides not matched to a gene: 11. The CDR3 spells CASSFWELAGGPGELFF. The CDR3 DNA sequence: TGTGCCAGCAGTTTCTGGGAACTAGCGGGCGGACCCGGGGAGCTGTTTTTT.

The chain carries TRBV6-4 and TRBJ2-5; 7 bases are shared with TRBD1. This CDR3 is built from 15 residues. After removal of 4 bases from V and 5 bases from J, the junction contained 10 bases not matched to a gene. Germline assignment: CDR1 MRHNA and CDR2 SNTAGT. The CDR3 region is CASSAEAGGGETQYF. CDR3 in DNA: TGTGCCAGCAGTGCCGAAGCAGGGGGTGGGGAGACCCAGTACTTC.

The rearrangement uses TRBV4-1 and TRBJ2-7; weak D call: TRBD2 (5 bases). The germline V gene has CDR1 MGHRA and CDR2 YSYEKL. This CDR3 is built from 15 residues. V was trimmed by 0 bases and J by 5 bases, leaving 14 bases between them. CDR3 DNA: TGCGCCAGCAGCCAAGATCTGGGAGTTTCCAACGAGCAGTACTTC. Its protein is CASSQDLGVSNEQYF.

This clonotype was detected only a few times. Its ends do not fully match the called genes, so a read error is possible. This rearrangement joins TRBV28 to TRBJ1-6; no reliable D call. This CDR3 is 13 amino acids long. Looked up from germline, CDR1 is MDHEN and CDR2 is SYDVKM. CDR3 amino acids: CAISPSYNSPLHF. The CDR3 region has the DNA TGTGCCATCAGTCCGTCCTATAATTCACCCCTCCACTTT.

The chain employs TRBV6-5 and TRBJ2-1; D possibly corresponds to TRBD1 (5 bases). The CDR3 contains 16 residues. V was pared by 0 bases and J by 8 bases, with 17 bases between. Germline V gene data show CDR1 as MNHEY and CDR2 as SVGAGI. In DNA, the CDR3 is TGTGCCAGCAGTTACTCGTGGGGCCGTGGCTTGGATGAGCAGTTCTTC. Translating gives CASSYSWGRGLDEQFF.

The chain carries TRBV24-1 and TRBJ2-5, with 14 nucleotides matching TRBD2. This CDR3 is built from 20 residues. V trimming: 4 bases; J trimming: 2 bases; junction bases outside the gene matches: 14. CDR1 is KGHDR, CDR2 SFDVKD, per germline. In DNA form, the CDR3 reads TGTGCCACCAGTGACCCCGCCGGGACTAGCGGGAGAGTTCATCAAGAGACCCAGTACTTC. It specifies CATSDPAGTSGRVHQETQYF.